These 19 T cell receptor beta chains were all obtained from the same sample, sequenced in a study of cytotoxic CD8 clonotypes in ibrutinib-treated CLL. The repertoire was sequenced with immunoSEQ multiplex PCR; TCRdb's copy has only in-frame clones and lacks some. The sample has about 14,000 clones; around 70% are singletons. The input for sequencing was PBMCs, taken before ibrutinib treatment. The source of these receptors is a human donor with chronic lymphocytic leukemia.

The chain joins TRBV7-9 to TRBJ1-4, with D perhaps matching TRBD1 (5 bases). V lost 5 bases, J lost 2 bases, and 15 bases lay in between. This CDR3 spans 16 amino acids. Germline V gene lookup returns CDR1 SEHNR and CDR2 FQNEAQ (reference sequence). CDR3: CASSPPEGRTNEKLFF. CDR3 coding DNA: TGTGCCAGCAGCCCCCCGGAGGGGAGGACTAATGAAAAACTGTTTTTT.

This sequence joins TRBV9 and TRBJ1-2; TRBD1 matches at 8 bases. The CDR3 loop spans 14 amino acids. V gave up 4 bases and J gave up 7 bases; unmatched junction bases: 9. CDR1 and CDR2 from the germline V gene are SGDLS and YYNGEE. The CDR3 nucleotides are TGTGCCAGCAGCACCAGGACAGGGTGGAGTGGCTACACCTTC. It is translated as CASSTRTGWSGYTF. Variable domain in full (rest from reference TRBV9 and TRBJ1-2): DSGVTQTPKHLITATGQRVTLRCSPRSGDLSVYWYQQSLDQGLQFLIQYYNGEERAKGNILERFSAQQFPDLHSELNLSSLELGDSALYFCASSTRTGWSGYTFGSGTRLTVV.

This clone came up a few times. The chain employs TRBV6-4 and TRBJ1-5; no firm D call. CDR3 length: 15 amino acids. Trimming pared 3 bases from V and 3 bases from J, leaving 12 bases between. CDR1 MRHNA and CDR2 SNTAGT come from the germline V gene. For the CDR3, the DNA is TGTGCCAGCAGTGAAGGCGGCTATACCAATCAGCCCCAGCATTTT. Translation gives CASSEGGYTNQPQHF.

V usage is TRBV7-2 and J usage is TRBJ2-7; no definite D call. Trimming stripped 0 bases from V and 2 bases from J, with 11 bases between. This CDR3 has 15 amino acids. Germline CDR1 and CDR2: SGHTA and FQGNSA. CDR3 loop: CASSLASGQAYEQYF. CDR3 DNA: TGTGCCAGCAGCTTAGCCTCTGGGCAGGCCTACGAGCAGTACTTC.

V is TRBV19 and J is TRBJ2-7, with D perhaps TRBD2 (6 bases). Germline CDR1 reads LNHDA; CDR2 reads SQIVND (reference sequence). The V end was cut by 5 bases, the J end by 6 bases, with 11 bases between. CDR3 length: 12 amino acids. CDR3 coding DNA: TGTGCCAGTAGTGCAACTAGCTTCGAGCAGTACTTC. Protein: CASSATSFEQYF.

The V gene is TRBV7-9, the J gene TRBJ2-3, with D uncertain. This CDR3 contains 12 residues. Trimming left V 5 bases short and J 6 bases short, with 9 bases between. CDR1 and CDR2 (germline): SEHNR, FQNEAQ (reference sequence). The CDR3 DNA reads TGTGCCAGCAGCGTCGACACGGATACGCAGTATTTT. Its translation is CASSVDTDTQYF.

The chain carries TRBV28 and TRBJ2-7; no reliable D call. CDR3 length equals 13 residues. Germline V CDR1 and CDR2: MDHEN, SYDVKM. V lost 1 base and J lost 6, with 10 bases in between. The CDR3 DNA follows: TGTGCCAGCAGTTTATCCCTCCTGGGCGAGCAGTACTTC. Protein: CASSLSLLGEQYF.

The chain carries TRBV4-2 and TRBJ1-6; D is perhaps TRBD1 (6 bases). The germline gives CDR1 LGHNA, CDR2 YNFKEQ. The CDR3 totals 16 residues. Between the trimmed V and J ends, which lost 0 bases and 5 bases, there was a span of 11 bases. The CDR3 DNA is TGTGCCAGCAGCCAAGATGGGGCAGGGGATAATTCACCCCTCCACTTT. As protein: CASSQDGAGDNSPLHF.

The chain recombines TRBV6-5 with TRBJ2-5; 8 positions agree with TRBD2. The CDR3 has 16 amino acids. V shed 4 bases, J shed 1 base, and the junction held 8 bases outside the gene matches. CDR1 and CDR2 from the germline V gene are MNHEY and SVGAGI. Here the CDR3 DNA reads TGTGCCAGCAGTTTAGCGGGACCCCTGGGCCAAGAGACCCAGTACTTC. Its protein product is CASSLAGPLGQETQYF.

This clone turned up a few times. This sequence joins TRBV10-3 and TRBJ2-7, with a weak D call TRBD1 (6 bases). Germline V gene lookup returns CDR1 ENHRY and CDR2 SYGVKD. With 4 bases removed from V and 2 bases from J, the gap between germline ends came to 12 bases. The CDR3 loop spans 14 amino acids. The CDR3 loop is CAISGHREPYEQYF. DNA for the CDR3: TGTGCCATCAGTGGCCACAGGGAACCCTACGAGCAGTACTTC.

The chain combines TRBV7-3 with TRBJ1-2; no clear D gene. This CDR3 is built from 14 residues. Trimming took 5 bases from V and 2 from J, leaving 12 bases between them. Germline CDR1 reads SGHTA; CDR2 reads FQGTGA. In DNA, the CDR3 is TGTGCCAGCAGCGCCGGCTCCGGGAACTATGGCTACACCTTC. As protein: CASSAGSGNYGYTF.

The chain uses TRBV11-2 and TRBJ2-5, with D perhaps TRBD2 (6 bases). V lost 4 bases, J lost 7 bases, and 10 bases lay in between. Looked up from germline, CDR1 is SGHAT and CDR2 is FQNNGV. The CDR3 totals 12 residues. The CDR3 coding sequence is TGTGCCAGCAGCTCCCTGGGAGGGACCCAGTACTTC. Protein sequence: CASSSLGGTQYF.

Only a few counts were recorded for this clone. The chain couples TRBV9 to TRBJ2-5; no reliable D call. Germline V lookup: CDR1 SGDLS, CDR2 YYNGEE. Trimming shortened V by 0 bases and J by 1 base, and 7 bases separated the two germline ends. CDR3 size: 14 residues. This CDR3 is CASSVGGSQETQYF. As DNA, the CDR3 is TGTGCCAGCAGCGTAGGGGGTAGCCAAGAGACCCAGTACTTC.

The chain uses TRBV4-2 and TRBJ2-5; D unclear. There are 15 residues in the CDR3. V was shortened by 0 bases and J by 1 base, with 9 bases between the two germline ends. Germline values: CDR1 LGHNA, CDR2 YNFKEQ. The CDR3 nucleotides are TGTGCCAGCAGCCAAGAACGGGTGACCCAAGAGACCCAGTACTTC. This encodes CASSQERVTQETQYF.

The CDR3 spells CASSLGGPKETQYF. The DNA for the CDR3 is TGCGCCAGCAGCTTGGGAGGGCCAAAAGAGACCCAGTACTTC. V is TRBV5-1 and J is TRBJ2-5; possible D gene TRBD2, 5 bases. V was clipped by 0 bases and J by 3 bases, with 9 bases between them. Germline CDR1 and CDR2: SGHRS and YFSETQ. The CDR3 consists of 14 residues.

The chain recombines TRBV9 with TRBJ2-6; 7 nucleotides align to TRBD2. The CDR3 covers 15 residues. After removal of 3 bases from V and 0 bases from J, the junction contained 0 bases not matched to a gene. Germline V gene lookup returns CDR1 SGDLS and CDR2 YYNGEE. The CDR3 loop reads CASSGGGSGANVLTF. The DNA of the CDR3 is TGTGCCAGCAGCGGCGGGGGCTCTGGGGCCAACGTCCTGACTTTC.

The table lists this clone with a few counts. The chain is built from TRBV9 and TRBJ2-7; D possibly uses TRBD1 or TRBD2 (5 bases each). Trimming stripped 0 bases from V and 4 bases from J, with 14 bases between. Looked up from germline, CDR1 is SGDLS and CDR2 is YYNGEE. This CDR3 region has 15 residues. CDR3: CASSVGGTWGYEQYF. CDR3 nucleotide sequence: TGTGCCAGCAGCGTAGGTGGGACCTGGGGTTACGAGCAGTACTTC.

The chain uses TRBV7-9 and TRBJ2-3; D is ambiguous. Germline CDR1 reads SEHNR; CDR2 reads FQNEAQ (reference sequence). The V gene lost 1 base and the J gene lost 5 bases, with 10 bases spanning the gap. This CDR3 is built from 14 residues. The CDR3 nucleotides read TGTGCCAGCAGCTTAGGAGGTTGGGGAGATACGCAGTATTTT. Translated: CASSLGGWGDTQYF.

This chain uses TRBV19 with TRBJ2-1; 9 bases fit TRBD1. The CDR3 length is 14 residues. J lost 8 bases, V lost 9 bases, and 11 bases had no gene match. Germline V gene data show CDR1 as LNHDA and CDR2 as SQIVND (reference sequence). CDR3 nucleotides: TGTGCCAGCAGGACAGGGGCGTGGGTCGATGAGCAGTTCTTC. Protein product: CASRTGAWVDEQFF.